The present T cell receptor (beta chain) was sequenced within a study of CD8 T cells in ankylosing spondylitis. TCRdb itself ran the 5' RACE reads through MiXCR, one entry per CDR3 protein. The sample shows 200,000 to 300,000 distinct CDR3 sequences, 8% to 9.5% of them seen only once. This clonotype appeared many times. V lost 2 bases to trimming and J lost 6 bases; unmatched junction nucleotides: 6. The germline V gene has CDR1 SGDLS and CDR2 YYNGEE. This CDR3 contains 15 residues. The TCR was taken from a male donor with ankylosing spondylitis or in good health (not recorded which). The chain has TRBV9 and TRBJ2-1; 9 nucleotides match TRBD1. Source material: blood, either unsorted or a sorted T cell fraction (not recorded which). The CDR3 loop reads CASSVGQGIPNEQFF. The CDR3, as DNA: TGTGCCAGCAGCGTCGGACAGGGGATCCCCAATGAGCAGTTCTTC.